This T cell receptor beta chain originates from a study of T cell responses to AZD1222 COVID-19 vaccine. Germline assignment: CDR1 GTSNPN and CDR2 SVGIG (reference sequence). CDR3 size: 14 residues. Trimming removed 2 bases from V and 3 bases from J, with 12 bases in between. Assay used: immunoSEQ multiplex PCR; TCRdb lists only in-frame clones, some missing. There are around 120,000 clones in the sample; around 85% occur only once, and approximately 6.6% lies in the top ten. The chain couples TRBV30 to TRBJ2-3; D remains ambiguous. Material: peripheral blood, obtained on day 0 of AZD1222 vaccination. This receptor was obtained from an adult in good health. The CDR3 region is CAWSRTLVTDTQYF. The CDR3 DNA is TGTGCCTGGAGTAGAACACTGGTGACAGATACGCAGTATTTT.